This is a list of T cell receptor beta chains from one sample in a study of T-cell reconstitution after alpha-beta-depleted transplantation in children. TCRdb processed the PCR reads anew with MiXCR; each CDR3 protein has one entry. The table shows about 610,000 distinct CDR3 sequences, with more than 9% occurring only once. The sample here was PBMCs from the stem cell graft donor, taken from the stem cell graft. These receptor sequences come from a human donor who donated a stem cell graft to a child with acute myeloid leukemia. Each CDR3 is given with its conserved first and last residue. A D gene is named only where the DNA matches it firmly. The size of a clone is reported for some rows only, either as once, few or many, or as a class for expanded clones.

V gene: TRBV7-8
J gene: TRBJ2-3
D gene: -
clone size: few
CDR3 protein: CASKEYRTDTQYF
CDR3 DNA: TGTGCCAGCAAGGAGTATCGCACAGATACGCAGTATTTT

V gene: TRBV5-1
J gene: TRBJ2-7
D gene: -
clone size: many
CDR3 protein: CASSLADLVSEQYF
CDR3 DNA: TGCGCCAGCAGCTTGGCCGATCTAGTATCCGAGCAGTACTTC

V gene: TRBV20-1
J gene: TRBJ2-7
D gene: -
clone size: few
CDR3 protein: CSARFLGREQYF
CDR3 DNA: TGCAGTGCTAGATTTTTAGGACGGGAGCAGTACTTC

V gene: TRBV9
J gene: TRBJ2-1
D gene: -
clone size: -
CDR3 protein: CASSVDLGRDEQFF
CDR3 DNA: TGTGCCAGCAGCGTAGATCTGGGGCGGGATGAGCAGTTCTTC

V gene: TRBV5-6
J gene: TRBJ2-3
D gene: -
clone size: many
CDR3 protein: CASSFRSNQDTQYF
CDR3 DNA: TGTGCCAGCAGCTTTCGCTCCAATCAGGATACGCAGTATTTT

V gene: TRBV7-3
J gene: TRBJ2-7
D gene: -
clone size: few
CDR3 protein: CASSLTGTSEEYF
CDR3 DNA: TGTGCCAGCAGCTTGACCGGGACATCTGAGGAGTACTTC

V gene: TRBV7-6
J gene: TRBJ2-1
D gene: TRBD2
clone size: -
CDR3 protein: CASSLARTSGRVDNEQFF
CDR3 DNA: TGTGCCAGCAGCTTAGCGCGGACTAGCGGGAGGGTCGACAATGAGCAGTTCTTC

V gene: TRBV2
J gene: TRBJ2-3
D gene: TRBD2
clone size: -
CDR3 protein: CASSELAGRTDTQYF
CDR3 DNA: TGTGCCAGCAGTGAGCTAGCGGGTCGCACAGATACGCAGTATTTT

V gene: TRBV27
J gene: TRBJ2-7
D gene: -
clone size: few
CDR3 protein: CASSSTVTYEQYF
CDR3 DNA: TGTGCCAGCAGTTCGACTGTGACCTACGAGCAGTACTTC

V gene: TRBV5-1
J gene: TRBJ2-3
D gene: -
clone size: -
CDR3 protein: CASSSSTVSTDTQYF
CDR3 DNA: TGCGCCAGCAGCTCCTCGACAGTTAGCACAGATACGCAGTATTTT

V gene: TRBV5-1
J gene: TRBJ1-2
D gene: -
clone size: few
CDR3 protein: CASSPPGGRGGYGYTF
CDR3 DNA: TGCGCCAGCAGCCCCCCAGGAGGGAGAGGTGGCTATGGCTACACCTTC

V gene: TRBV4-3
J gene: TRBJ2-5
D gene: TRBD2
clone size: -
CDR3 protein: CASSQDRTREGSKF
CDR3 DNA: TGCGCCAGCAGCCAAGATAGAACACGGGAGGGCTCGAAATTC

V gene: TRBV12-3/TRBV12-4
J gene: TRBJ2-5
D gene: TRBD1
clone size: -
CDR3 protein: CASSRGQNQETQYF
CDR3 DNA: TGTGCCAGCAGCCGGGGACAGAACCAAGAGACCCAGTACTTC

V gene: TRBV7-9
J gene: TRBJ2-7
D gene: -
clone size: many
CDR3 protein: CASSNSDKSYEQYF
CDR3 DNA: TGTGCCAGCAGTAACTCGGACAAGTCCTACGAGCAGTACTTC

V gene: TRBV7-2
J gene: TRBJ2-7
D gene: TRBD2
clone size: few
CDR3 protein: CASTSRLATYEQYF
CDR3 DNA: TGTGCCAGCACCTCCCGACTAGCGACCTACGAGCAGTACTTC

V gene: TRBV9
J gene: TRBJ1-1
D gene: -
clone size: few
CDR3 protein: CASSVDTGMNTEAFF
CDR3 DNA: TGTGCCAGCAGCGTAGATACGGGAATGAACACTGAAGCTTTCTTT

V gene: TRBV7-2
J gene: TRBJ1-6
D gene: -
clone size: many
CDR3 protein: CASSFDLRGSPLHF
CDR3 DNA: TGTGCCAGCAGCTTTGACCTAAGGGGTTCACCCCTCCACTTT

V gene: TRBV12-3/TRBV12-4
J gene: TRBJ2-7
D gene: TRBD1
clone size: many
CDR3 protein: CASSDHRGADTHLF
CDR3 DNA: TGTGCCAGCAGTGACCACAGGGGTGCAGACACCCACCTCTTC

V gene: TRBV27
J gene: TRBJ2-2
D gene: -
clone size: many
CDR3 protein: CPKGPQTDTGELFF
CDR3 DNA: TGTCCTAAGGGGCCACAGACAGACACCGGGGAGCTGTTTTTT

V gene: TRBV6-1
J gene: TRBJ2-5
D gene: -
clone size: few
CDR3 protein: CASSEASANRGTQYF
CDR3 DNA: TGTGCCAGCAGTGAAGCGTCAGCCAATCGTGGGACCCAGTACTTC

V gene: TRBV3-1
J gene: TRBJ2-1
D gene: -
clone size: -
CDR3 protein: CASSNLRLRANEQFF
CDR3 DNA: TGTGCCAGCAGCAACCTGAGGCTCCGGGCGAATGAGCAGTTCTTC

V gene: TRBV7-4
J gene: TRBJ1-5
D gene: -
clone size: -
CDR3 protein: CASSCQVGGNQPQHF
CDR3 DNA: TGTGCCAGCAGCTGCCAGGTCGGTGGCAATCAGCCCCAGCATTTT

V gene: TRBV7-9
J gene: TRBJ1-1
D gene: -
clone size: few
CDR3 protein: CASSFSLQGISEAFF
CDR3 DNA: TGTGCCAGCAGCTTTAGTCTGCAGGGGATCTCTGAAGCTTTCTTT

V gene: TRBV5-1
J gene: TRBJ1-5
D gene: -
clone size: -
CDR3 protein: CASSLEGEGNQPQHF
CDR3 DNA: TGCGCCAGCAGCTTGGAAGGGGAGGGCAATCAGCCCCAGCATTTT

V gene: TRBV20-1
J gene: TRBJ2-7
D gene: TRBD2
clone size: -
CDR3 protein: CSARQTGTSESHEQYF
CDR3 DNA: TGCAGTGCTAGGCAAACCGGGACTAGCGAGTCCCACGAGCAGTACTTC

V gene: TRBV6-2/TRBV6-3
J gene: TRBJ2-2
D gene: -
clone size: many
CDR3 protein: CASSYGGGTNTGELFF
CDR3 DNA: TGTGCCAGCAGTTACGGGGGCGGGACGAACACCGGGGAGCTGTTTTTT

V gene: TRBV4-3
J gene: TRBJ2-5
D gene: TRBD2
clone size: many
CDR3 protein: CASSHSPGLAKETQYF
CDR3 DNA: TGCGCCAGCAGCCACTCACCGGGACTAGCGAAAGAGACCCAGTACTTC